This note documents a single TCR beta chain sequence. The data derive from a study of blood T cell repertoires in COVID-19. Study-wide background: From the United States, Italy and Spain came samples of acute and convalescent COVID-19.

Either two negative PCRs, clearance, or symptom resolution qualified Cohort 3 donors as recovered. Generated by immunoSEQ multiplex PCR, the TCRdb table keeps only in-frame clones and is missing some. The data hold under 300,000 clones, with more than 85% observed a single time. CDR3 size: 16 residues. J lost 5 bases, V lost 1 base, and 8 bases had no gene match. CDR1 and CDR2 from the germline V gene are SGHVS and FNYEAQ. The origin of this receptor is a man aged 40-49 years who had recovered from COVID-19. V usage is TRBV7-6 and J usage is TRBJ1-1; 9 bases fit TRBD1. The specimen sequenced was PBMCs or T cells enriched from blood (not recorded which). The CDR3 DNA is TGTGCCAGCAGCTTAGATACCACAGGGGGCTTGACTGAAGCTTTCTTT. Its protein is CASSLDTTGGLTEAFF.